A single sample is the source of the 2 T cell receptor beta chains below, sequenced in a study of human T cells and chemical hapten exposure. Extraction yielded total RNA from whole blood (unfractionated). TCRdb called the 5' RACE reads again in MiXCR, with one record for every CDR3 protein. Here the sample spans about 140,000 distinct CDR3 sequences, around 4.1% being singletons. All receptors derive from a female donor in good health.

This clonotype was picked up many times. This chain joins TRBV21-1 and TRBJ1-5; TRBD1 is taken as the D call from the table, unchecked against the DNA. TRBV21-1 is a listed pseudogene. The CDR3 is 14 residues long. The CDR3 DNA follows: TGTGCCAGCAGCCGGACAGGGAACGATCAGCCCCAGCATTTT. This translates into CASSRTGNDQPQHF.

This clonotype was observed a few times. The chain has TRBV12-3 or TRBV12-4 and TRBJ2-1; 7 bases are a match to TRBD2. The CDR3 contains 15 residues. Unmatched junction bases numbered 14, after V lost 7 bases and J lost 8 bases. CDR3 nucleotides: TGTGCCAGCATCTCTACGGGAGGTATGGTGCATGAGCAGTTCTTC. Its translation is CASISTGGMVHEQFF.